Below, 9 T cell receptor beta chains from the same sample are listed, as sequenced in a study of OX40 agonist ivuxolimab in advanced cancers. Receptors were amplified or captured by the immunoSEQ multiplex PCR assay. Imported from immuneACCESS, the table was reduced by TCRdb to in-frame sequences with V and J called. These copies leave out some clones; in studies compared against another copy, an unresolved V gene accounts for under half, and the cause of the remainder is not known. The sample has around 100,000 clones on record, nearly 90% of them singletons. The ten largest clones represent about 0.3% of the sample. The sequenced sample was CD4+ or CD8+ T cells sorted from blood, obtained in a trial of the OX40 agonist ivuxolimab. The receptors derive from an adult with an advanced solid tumor such as melanoma, head and neck, liver or kidney cancer.

The chain couples TRBV18 to TRBJ2-1; unclear D gene. CDR3 size: 13 residues. V was pared by 0 bases and J by 10 bases, with 10 bases between. Germline V gene data show CDR1 as KGHSH and CDR2 as LQKENI. CDR3 coding DNA: TGTGCCAGCTCACCACCGAACGGGTTCGAGCAGTTCTTC. Translating gives CASSPPNGFEQFF.

The chain combines TRBV7-2 with TRBJ2-1; TRBD1 might be the D (5 bases). There are 16 residues in the CDR3. Germline V gene sequence: CDR1 SGHTA, CDR2 FQGNSA. The V and J ends lost 7 bases and 0 bases respectively, with 16 bases between them. The CDR3 region has the DNA TGTGCCAGCACCAGGGTGGGGCAAAGCTCCTACAATGAGCAGTTCTTC. It codes for CASTRVGQSSYNEQFF.

The chain combines TRBV15 with TRBJ2-3; TRBD2 matches at 7 bases. CDR3 length: 16 amino acids. Looked up from germline, CDR1 is LNHNV and CDR2 is YYDKDF (reference sequence). J lost 9 bases, V lost 1 base, and 13 bases had no gene match. The CDR3 DNA is TGTGCCACCAGCAGAGTCGGGACTACCATCTCAGGGACGCAGTATTTT. Amino acids: CATSRVGTTISGTQYF.

The chain joins TRBV4-3 to TRBJ2-3; D remains ambiguous. The ends were cut back, 0 bases at V and 3 bases at J, with 4 bases in the middle. The germline gives CDR1 LGHNA, CDR2 YSLEER. This CDR3 region has 13 residues. DNA of the CDR3: TGCGCCAGCAGCCAAGATAGGACAGATACGCAGTATTTT. This sequence encodes CASSQDRTDTQYF.

The chain carries TRBV2 and TRBJ2-3; D remains unclear. V was shortened by 4 bases and J by 6 bases, with 8 bases between the two germline ends. From germline, CDR1 is SNHLY and CDR2 FYNNEI. The CDR3 is 12 residues long. CDR3 sequence reads: CASSVNADTQYF. CDR3 DNA sequence: TGTGCCAGCAGTGTTAATGCCGATACGCAGTATTTT.

The V and J genes are TRBV14 and TRBJ2-2; TRBD1 is a possible D gene (5 bases). The CDR3 is made up of 14 amino acids. CDR1 is SGHDN, CDR2 FVKESK, per germline. Trimming removed 1 base from V and 6 bases from J, with 9 bases in between. This CDR3 reads CASSQVVGAGELFF. The CDR3 bases are TGTGCCAGCAGCCAAGTGGTAGGGGCCGGGGAGCTGTTTTTT. Combining the CDR3 with reference TRBV14 and TRBJ2-2 gives the whole variable domain EAGVTQFPSHSVIEKGQTVTLRCDPISGHDNLYWYRRVMGKEIKFLLHFVKESKQDESGMPNNRFLAERTGGTYSTLKVQPAELEDSGVYFCASSQVVGAGELFFGEGSRLTVL.

The J gene is TRBJ1-5, the V gene TRBV7-2; 10 positions match TRBD1. Germline V gene sequence: CDR1 SGHTA, CDR2 FQGNSA. Losses at the gene ends were 1 base for V and 2 bases for J; bases not matched to a gene: 2. The CDR3 is made up of 16 amino acids. CDR3 in DNA: TGTGCCAGCAGCTTAGGGGACAGGGGTGGCAATCAGCCCCAGCATTTT. It translates to CASSLGDRGGNQPQHF.

The V and J genes are TRBV6-1 and TRBJ2-5; the match to TRBD2 covers 8 bases. CDR3 size: 14 residues. Germline V gene sequence: CDR1 MNHNS, CDR2 SASEGT. V lost 4 bases to trimming and J lost 1 base; unmatched junction nucleotides: 2. Written as DNA, the CDR3 is TGTGCCAGCAGTGTAACTAGCGGCCAAGAGACCCAGTACTTC. It specifies CASSVTSGQETQYF.

This clone has more than one count but fewer than ten. The rearrangement links TRBV30 to TRBJ2-1; 9 nucleotides line up with TRBD1. This CDR3 comprises 15 residues. The germline gives CDR1 GTSNPN, CDR2 SVGIG (reference sequence). Trimming cost V 0 bases and J 8 bases; bases outside gene matches: 8. The DNA of the CDR3 is TGTGCCTGGAGTGTAAAGGGACAGGGTGTCTATGAGCAGTTCTTC. Protein: CAWSVKGQGVYEQFF. The full variable domain, rest sourced from reference TRBV30 and TRBJ2-1, is SQTIHQWPATLVQPVGSPLSLECTVEGTSNPNLYWYRQAAGRGLQLLFYSVGIGQISSEVPQNLSASRPQDRQFILSSKKLLLSDSGFYLCAWSVKGQGVYEQFFGPGTRLTVL.